This TCR beta chain derives from a study of beta chain features in type 1 diabetes. Whole-study context: The patient and healthy donor groups were comparable for age, gender and cell yields.

Regarding this clone: The antigen remains unidentified.

The CDR3 covers 13 residues. Germline CDR1 SGHVS, CDR2 FQNEAQ. V lost 9 bases to trimming and J lost 1 base, with 12 bases between them. Study-wide results and caveats: No resolution was reached here on whether HLA type influences TCRB rearrangement. Moderately but significantly shorter TCRB CDR3s were found in Type 1 diabetes patients in all four CD4+ subsets.

Investigators reverse transcribed all isolated RNA, so they sequenced expressed TCRB transcripts. The assay was immunoSEQ multiplex PCR, and TCRdb's table has in-frame clones only and misses some. The sample has 130,000 to 150,000 clones, approximately 13% seen once. Cell sorting via CD45RO/CCR7/CD25/CD127/CD95/CD27 was performed to obtain CD4+ naive, central memory, regulatory and stem cell-like memory cells. What was sequenced was central memory CD4+ T cells from blood. The chain joins TRBV7-8 to TRBJ2-5, with D possibly being TRBD2 (5 bases). The sequence was obtained from a man aged 18 to 29 with type 1 diabetes. CDR3 bases: TGTGCCAGTGGGTCGGGGATCCAAGAGACCCAGTACTTC. Translating it yields CASGSGIQETQYF.